This T cell receptor (beta chain) is drawn from a study of T cell repertoires in ileal Crohn's disease. The overall study: M6 samples are neoterminal ileum biopsies from postoperative colonoscopy.

Time point specified: neoterminal ileum biopsy at postoperative endoscopy, about 6 months after surgery. The repertoire was sequenced with immunoSEQ multiplex PCR; TCRdb's copy has only in-frame clones and lacks some. Of about 13,000 clones listed, 78% are singletons. Note on this clone: Its antigen is unknown.

Trimming removed 0 bases from V and 8 bases from J, with 20 bases in between. CDR1 is SGHDT and CDR2 is YYEEEE in the germline V gene. This CDR3 spans 17 amino acids. Study-wide results and limits: Mucosal expansions were suggested to be mainly CD8 T cells. Endoscopy was done a median approximately 6.9 months after surgery. Clonality above 26.8% at surgery always came with endoscopic recurrence.

The sequenced sample was ileal tissue. The J gene is TRBJ1-4, the V gene TRBV5-6; TRBD1 might be the D (6 bases). This clonotype was sampled from an adult with Crohn's disease. The CDR3 loop is CASSLAGRDTRGEKLFF. CDR3 sequence (DNA): TGTGCCAGCAGCTTGGCCGGCCGGGACACCCGAGGGGAAAAACTGTTTTTT.